Sequencing of this T cell receptor beta chain was carried out in a study of cytomegalovirus exposure and HLA in healthy donors. As to this clone: Its antigen remains unknown.

General study points: Evidence from a later analysis indicated that most CMV-associated TCR beta chains looked HLA-restricted. Listed as cytomegalovirus-associated were 150 or so TCR beta chains. The study had only CMV serostatus as immune exposure information. An analysis was carried out at a later point. It showed that HLA-associated TCR beta chains were more clonally expanded than equally common non-associated chains.

The V end lost 8 bases, the J end lost 3 bases, and 7 bases lay between the germline ends. The CDR3 covers 11 residues. Germline CDR1 is SEHNR and CDR2 is FQNEAQ (reference sequence). PCR involved 60 Vbeta and 13 Jbeta primers. Here immunoSEQ multiplex PCR was the method, and the copy in TCRdb shows in-frame clones only, minus some. The sample shows approximately 210,000 clones, 65% to 80% of them seen only once. V gene TRBV7-9 combines with J gene TRBJ1-1; D uncertain. Sequenced input: PBMCs. This TCR came from a woman between 40 and 55 years old in good health and CMV-seronegative. The CDR3 sequence: CASLLDTEAFF. CDR3 nucleotides: TGTGCCAGCCTTCTAGACACTGAAGCTTTCTTT. The whole variable domain, remainder taken from reference TRBV7-9 and TRBJ1-1, is DTGVSQNPRHKITKRGQNVTFRCDPISEHNRLYWYRQTLGQGPEFLTYFQNEAQLEKSRLLSDRFSAERPKGSFSTLEIQRTEQGDSAMYLCASLLDTEAFFGQGTRLTVV.